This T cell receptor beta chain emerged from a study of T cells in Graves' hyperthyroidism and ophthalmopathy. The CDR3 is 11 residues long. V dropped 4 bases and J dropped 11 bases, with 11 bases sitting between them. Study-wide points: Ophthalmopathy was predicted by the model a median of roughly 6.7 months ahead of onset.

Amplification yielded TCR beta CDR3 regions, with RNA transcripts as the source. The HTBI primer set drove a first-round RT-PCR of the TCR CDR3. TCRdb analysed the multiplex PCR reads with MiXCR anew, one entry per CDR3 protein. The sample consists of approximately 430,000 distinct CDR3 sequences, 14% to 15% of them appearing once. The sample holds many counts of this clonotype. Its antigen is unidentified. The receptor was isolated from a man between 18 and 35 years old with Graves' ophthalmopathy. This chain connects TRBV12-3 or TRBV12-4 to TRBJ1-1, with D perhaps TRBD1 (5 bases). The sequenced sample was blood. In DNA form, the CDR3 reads TGTGCCAGCAGTTGGGGCAGGGCGGCTTTCTTT. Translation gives CASSWGRAAFF.